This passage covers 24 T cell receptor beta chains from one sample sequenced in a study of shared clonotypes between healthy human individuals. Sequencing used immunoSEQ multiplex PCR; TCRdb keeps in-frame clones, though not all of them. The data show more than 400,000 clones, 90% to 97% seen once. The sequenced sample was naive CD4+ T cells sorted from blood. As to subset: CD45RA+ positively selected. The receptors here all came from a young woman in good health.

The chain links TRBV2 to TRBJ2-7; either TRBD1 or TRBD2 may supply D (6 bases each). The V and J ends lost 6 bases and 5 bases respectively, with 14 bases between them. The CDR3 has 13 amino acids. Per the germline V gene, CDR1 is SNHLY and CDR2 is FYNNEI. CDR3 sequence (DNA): TGTGCCAGCAGGTGGGGGGCAGTCCACGAGCAGTACTTC. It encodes CASRWGAVHEQYF.

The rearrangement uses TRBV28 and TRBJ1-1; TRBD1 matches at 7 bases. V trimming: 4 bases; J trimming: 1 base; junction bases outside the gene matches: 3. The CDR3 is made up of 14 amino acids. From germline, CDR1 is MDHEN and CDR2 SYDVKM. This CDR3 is CASSWDRENTEAFF. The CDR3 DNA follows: TGTGCCAGCAGTTGGGACAGAGAGAACACTGAAGCTTTCTTT.

The CDR3 region is CASSSRGEGFSYEQYF. The CDR3 DNA reads as TGTGCCAGCAGTTCTCGAGGGGAGGGGTTTTCCTACGAGCAGTACTTC. The chain joins TRBV27 to TRBJ2-7; 7 bases align to TRBD2. J was trimmed by 1 base and V by 4 bases; bases with no gene match: 10. CDR1 MNHEY and CDR2 SMNVEV come from the germline V gene (reference sequence). The CDR3 totals 16 residues.

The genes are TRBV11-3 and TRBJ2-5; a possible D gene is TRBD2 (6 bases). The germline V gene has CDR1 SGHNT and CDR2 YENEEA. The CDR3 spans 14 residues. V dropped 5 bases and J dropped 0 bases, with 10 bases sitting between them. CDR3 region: CASSPGGHQETQYF. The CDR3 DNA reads TGTGCCAGCAGCCCCGGGGGTCACCAAGAGACCCAGTACTTC.

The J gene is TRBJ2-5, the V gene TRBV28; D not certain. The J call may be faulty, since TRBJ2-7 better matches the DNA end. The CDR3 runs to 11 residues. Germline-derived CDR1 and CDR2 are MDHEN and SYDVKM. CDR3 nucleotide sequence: TGTGCCAGCAGTTACCTTTACGAGCAGTACTTC. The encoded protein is CASSYLYEQYF.

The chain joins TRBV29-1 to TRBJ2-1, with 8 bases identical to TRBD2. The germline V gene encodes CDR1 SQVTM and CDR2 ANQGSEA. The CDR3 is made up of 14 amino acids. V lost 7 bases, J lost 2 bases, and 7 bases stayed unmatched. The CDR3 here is CSAGGGSPYNEQFF. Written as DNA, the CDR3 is TGCAGCGCCGGGGGGGGCAGTCCCTACAATGAGCAGTTCTTC.

CDR3 sequence: CASSEVQEGWIGNEKLFF. For the CDR3, the DNA is TGTGCCAGCAGTGAGGTTCAGGAGGGTTGGATCGGTAATGAAAAACTGTTTTTT. This sequence joins TRBV6-1 and TRBJ1-4; D not resolved. This CDR3 is built from 18 residues. CDR1 and CDR2 (germline): MNHNS, SASEGT. Trimming pared 3 bases from V and 4 bases from J, leaving 21 bases between.

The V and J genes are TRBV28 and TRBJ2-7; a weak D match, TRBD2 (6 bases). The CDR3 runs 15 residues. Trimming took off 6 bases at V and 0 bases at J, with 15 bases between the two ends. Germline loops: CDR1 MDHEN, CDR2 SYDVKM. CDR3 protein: CASSRIAEISYEQYF. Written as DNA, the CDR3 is TGTGCCAGCAGCCGTATAGCGGAAATCTCCTACGAGCAGTACTTC. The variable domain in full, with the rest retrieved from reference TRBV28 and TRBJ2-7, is DVKVTQSSRYLVKRTGEKVFLECVQDMDHENMFWYRQDPGLGLRLIYFSYDVKMKEKGDIPEGYSVSREKKERFSLILESASTNQTSMYLCASSRIAEISYEQYFGPGTRLTVT.

The CDR3 is CASSPQLATSTDTQYF. CDR3 sequence (DNA): TGTGCCAGCAGCCCGCAACTAGCGACTAGCACAGATACGCAGTATTTT. This rearrangement joins TRBV14 to TRBJ2-3, with 7 bases fitting TRBD2. V was pared by 4 bases and J by 0 bases, with 7 bases of the junction left unmatched. Germline CDR1 reads SGHDN; CDR2 reads FVKESK. The CDR3 consists of 16 residues.

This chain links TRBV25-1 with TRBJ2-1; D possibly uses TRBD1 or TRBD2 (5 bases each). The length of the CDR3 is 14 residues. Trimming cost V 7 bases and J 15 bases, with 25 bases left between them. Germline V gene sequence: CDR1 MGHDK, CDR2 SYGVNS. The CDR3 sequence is CASNFPGRPKVMFF. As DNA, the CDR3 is TGTGCCAGCAACTTTCCGGGACGTCCTAAGGTGATGTTCTTC.

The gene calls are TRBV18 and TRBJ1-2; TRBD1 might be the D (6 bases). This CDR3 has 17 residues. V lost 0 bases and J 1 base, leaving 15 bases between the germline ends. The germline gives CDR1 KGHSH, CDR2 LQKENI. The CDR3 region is CASSPPGGQGINYGYTF. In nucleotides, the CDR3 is TGTGCCAGCTCACCACCGGGGGGTCAGGGGATTAACTATGGCTACACCTTC.

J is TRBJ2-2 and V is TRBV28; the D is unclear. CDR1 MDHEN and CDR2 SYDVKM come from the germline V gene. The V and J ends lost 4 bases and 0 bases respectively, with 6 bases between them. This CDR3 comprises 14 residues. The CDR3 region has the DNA TGTGCCAGCAGTTCTGGGGCGAACACCGGGGAGCTGTTTTTT. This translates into CASSSGANTGELFF.

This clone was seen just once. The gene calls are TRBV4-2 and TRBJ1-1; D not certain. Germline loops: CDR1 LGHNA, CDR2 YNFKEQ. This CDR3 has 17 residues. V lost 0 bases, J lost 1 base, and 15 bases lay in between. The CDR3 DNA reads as TGTGCCAGCAGCCAAGATAGAATCCACCCCGGGAACACTGAAGCTTTCTTT. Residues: CASSQDRIHPGNTEAFF.

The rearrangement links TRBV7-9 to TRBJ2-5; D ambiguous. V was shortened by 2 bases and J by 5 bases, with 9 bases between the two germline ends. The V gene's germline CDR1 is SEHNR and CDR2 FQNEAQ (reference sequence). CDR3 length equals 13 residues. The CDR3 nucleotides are TGTGCCAGCAGCTTACTTCGGTGGGAGACCCAGTACTTC. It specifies CASSLLRWETQYF.

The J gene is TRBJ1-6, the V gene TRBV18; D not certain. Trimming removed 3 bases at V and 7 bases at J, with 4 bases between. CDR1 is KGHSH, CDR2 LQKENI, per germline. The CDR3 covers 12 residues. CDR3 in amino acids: CASSPENSPLHF. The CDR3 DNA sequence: TGTGCCAGCTCACCGGAAAATTCACCCCTCCACTTT.

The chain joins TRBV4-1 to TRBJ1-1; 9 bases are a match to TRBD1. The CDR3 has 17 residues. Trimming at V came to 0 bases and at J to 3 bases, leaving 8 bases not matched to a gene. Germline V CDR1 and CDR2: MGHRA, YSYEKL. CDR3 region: CASSQDGYDRGYTEAFF. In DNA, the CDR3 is TGCGCCAGCAGCCAAGATGGGTATGACAGGGGGTACACTGAAGCTTTCTTT.

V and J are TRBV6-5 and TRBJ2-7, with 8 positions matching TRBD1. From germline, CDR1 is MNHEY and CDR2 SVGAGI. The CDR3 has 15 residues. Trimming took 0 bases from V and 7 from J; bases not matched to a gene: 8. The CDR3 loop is CASSYSGQGLEEQYF. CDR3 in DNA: TGTGCCAGCAGTTACTCTGGACAGGGCCTAGAGGAGCAGTACTTC.

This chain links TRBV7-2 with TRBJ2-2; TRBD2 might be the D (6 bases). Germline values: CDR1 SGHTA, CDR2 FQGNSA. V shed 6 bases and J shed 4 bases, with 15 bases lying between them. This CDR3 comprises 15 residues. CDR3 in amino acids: CASRGPGVPTGELFF. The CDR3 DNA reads TGTGCCAGCAGGGGCCCGGGAGTGCCCACCGGGGAGCTGTTTTTT.

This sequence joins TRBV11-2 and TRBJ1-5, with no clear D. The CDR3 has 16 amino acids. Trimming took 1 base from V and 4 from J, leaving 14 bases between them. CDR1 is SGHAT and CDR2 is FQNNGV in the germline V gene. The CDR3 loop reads CASSLVWADGNQPQHF. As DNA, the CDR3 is TGTGCCAGCAGCTTAGTATGGGCGGACGGAAATCAGCCCCAGCATTTT.

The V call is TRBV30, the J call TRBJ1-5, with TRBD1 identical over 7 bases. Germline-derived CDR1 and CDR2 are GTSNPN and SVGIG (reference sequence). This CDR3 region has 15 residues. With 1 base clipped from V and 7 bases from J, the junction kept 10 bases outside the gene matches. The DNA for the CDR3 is TGTGCCTGGAGTGCTATCGACAGGGATTTACAGCCCCAGCATTTT. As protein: CAWSAIDRDLQPQHF.

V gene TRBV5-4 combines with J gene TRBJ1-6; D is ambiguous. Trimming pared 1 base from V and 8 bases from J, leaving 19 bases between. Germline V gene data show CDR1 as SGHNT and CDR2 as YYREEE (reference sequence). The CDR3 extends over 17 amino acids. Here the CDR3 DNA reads TGTGCCAGCAGCTTGAGGACGCCGCTGGTTGGGGATTCACCCCTCCACTTT. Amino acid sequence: CASSLRTPLVGDSPLHF.

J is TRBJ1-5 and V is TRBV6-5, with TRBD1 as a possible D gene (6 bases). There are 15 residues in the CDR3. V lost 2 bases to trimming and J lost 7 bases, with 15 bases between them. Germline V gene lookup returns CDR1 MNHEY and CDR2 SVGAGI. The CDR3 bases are TGTGCCAGCAGTTACAGGGGGGAACCTGGACAGCCCCAGCATTTT. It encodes CASSYRGEPGQPQHF.

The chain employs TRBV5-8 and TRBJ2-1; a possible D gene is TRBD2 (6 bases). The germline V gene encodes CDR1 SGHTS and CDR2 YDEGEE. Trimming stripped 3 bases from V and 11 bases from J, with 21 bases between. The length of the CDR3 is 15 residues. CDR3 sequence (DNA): TGTGCCAGCAGCTCCCGCGGGACGGGAACAATGAAGCAGTTCTTC. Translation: CASSSRGTGTMKQFF.

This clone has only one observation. For the CDR3, the DNA is TGTGCCAGCAGTTCCCATGACGGCGGGGAGCTGTTTTTT. Its protein product is CASSSHDGGELFF. The V gene is TRBV28, the J gene TRBJ2-2, with no clear D. The CDR3 runs 13 residues. CDR1 is MDHEN and CDR2 is SYDVKM in the germline V gene. Trimming shortened V by 4 bases and J by 7 bases, and 10 bases separated the two germline ends.